This TCR beta chain was retrieved from a study of siplizumab effects on memory and regulatory T cells. TCRdb keeps only in-frame clones here, not all; method: immunoSEQ multiplex PCR. The table has about 40,000 clones, more than 70% seen once. The sample holds a few counts of this clone. What it recognizes is unknown. Study conclusions and caveats: Proliferating siplizumab-culture Tregs lacked confirmation of suppressive function.

Input material: naive CD4+ T cells sorted from blood. The sequence derives from a human donor in good health.

In nucleotides, the CDR3 is TGTGCCAGTAGTCCACAACACCTTGGGAGCAATCAGCCCCAGCATTTT. This encodes CASSPQHLGSNQPQHF. The chain recombines TRBV19 with TRBJ1-5; D remains unclear. The V end was cut by 5 bases, the J end by 1 base, with 15 bases between. Germline V CDR1 and CDR2: LNHDA, SQIVND (reference sequence). The CDR3 loop spans 16 amino acids.